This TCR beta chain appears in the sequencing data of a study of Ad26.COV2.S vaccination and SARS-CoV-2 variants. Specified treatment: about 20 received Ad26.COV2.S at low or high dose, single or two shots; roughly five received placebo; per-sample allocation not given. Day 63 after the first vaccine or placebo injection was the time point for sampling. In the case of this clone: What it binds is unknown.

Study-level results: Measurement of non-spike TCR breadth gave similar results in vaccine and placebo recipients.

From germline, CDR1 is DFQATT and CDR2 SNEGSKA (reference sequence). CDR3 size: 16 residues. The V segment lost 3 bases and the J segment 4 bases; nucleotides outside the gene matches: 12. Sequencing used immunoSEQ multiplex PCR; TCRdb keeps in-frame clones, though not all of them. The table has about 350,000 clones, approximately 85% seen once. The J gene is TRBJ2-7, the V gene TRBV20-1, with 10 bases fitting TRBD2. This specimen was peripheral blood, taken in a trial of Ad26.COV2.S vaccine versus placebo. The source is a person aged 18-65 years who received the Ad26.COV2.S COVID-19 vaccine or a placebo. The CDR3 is CSASVAIGLAVYEQYF. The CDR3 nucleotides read TGCAGTGCTAGTGTGGCGATAGGACTAGCGGTATACGAGCAGTACTTC.